The 3 T cell receptor beta chains given below trace back to one sample, sequenced in a study of shared clonotypes between healthy human individuals. Sequenced by immunoSEQ multiplex PCR; TCRdb stores in-frame clones only, minus some. The sample lists fewer than 550,000 clones, over 75% seen once, with approximately 12% in the top ten. Sample: PBMCs. Source of these receptors: a woman between 40 and 50 years old in good health. Some clones in this sample may be carry-over from other donors' samples.

This clone has a single count. This chain joins TRBV27 and TRBJ2-3; 13 nucleotides match TRBD2. V lost 6 bases and J lost 4; bases outside the gene matches: 7. The CDR3 loop spans 16 amino acids. Per germline, CDR1 MNHEY and CDR2 SMNVEV (reference sequence). The CDR3 is CASRRTSGSGADTQYF. Written as DNA, the CDR3 is TGTGCCAGCAGAAGGACTAGCGGGAGTGGTGCAGATACGCAGTATTTT.

The J gene is TRBJ2-1, the V gene TRBV10-1, with 10 bases that match TRBD2. The CDR3 has 16 amino acids. With V trimmed by 1 base and J by 7 bases, 7 bases remained unmatched. Germline loops: CDR1 WNHNN, CDR2 SYGVQD (reference sequence). This CDR3 reads CASSEFKTSGLNEQFF. The CDR3 DNA follows: TGCGCCAGCAGTGAGTTTAAGACTAGCGGGCTGAATGAGCAGTTCTTC.

This rearrangement joins TRBV19 to TRBJ1-1; 11 bases line up with TRBD1. The V segment lost 5 bases and the J segment 3 bases; nucleotides outside the gene matches: 2. This CDR3 has 14 amino acids. Germline V gene sequence: CDR1 LNHDA, CDR2 SQIVND (reference sequence). The chain's CDR3 is CASSPGQGDTEAFF. CDR3 DNA sequence: TGTGCCAGTAGTCCGGGACAGGGGGACACTGAAGCTTTCTTT. The variable domain in full, completed from reference TRBV19 and TRBJ1-1, reads DGGITQSPKYLFRKEGQNVTLSCEQNLNHDAMYWYRQDPGQGLRLIYYSQIVNDFQKGDIAEGYSVSREKKESFPLTVTSAQKNPTAFYLCASSPGQGDTEAFFGQGTRLTVV.